This TCR beta chain was recorded in a study of identical twins. Notes on the study in general: Twin-shared out-of-frame alpha sequences showed excess low generation probability. Compared with models, monozygotic twins showed more out-of-frame TCR alpha sharing.

V lost 2 bases, J lost 9 bases, and 3 bases stayed unmatched. CDR1 and CDR2 (germline): MNHEY, SVGAGI. The CDR3 has 14 amino acids. This clonotype was recorded many times. Its antigen remains unidentified. TCRdb passed the 5' RACE reads through MiXCR, listing each CDR3 protein once. Of about 690,000 distinct CDR3 sequences in the sample, roughly 6% were seen once. This chain links TRBV6-5 with TRBJ2-2; 10 bases are a match to TRBD2. This TCR came from a man between 18 and 35 years old in good health. The sample was naive T cells sorted from blood. The CDR3 DNA reads TGTGCCAGCAGTTACCCTAGCGGGGGCCGGGAGCTGTTTTTT. Residues: CASSYPSGGRELFF.